One and the same sample provided the 32 T cell receptor beta chains below, sequenced in a study of post-analysis software for immune sequencing data. Study results and limitations: The study found TRBV5-6, TRBV5-1 and TRBV20-1 among a few TRBV segments more frequent in patients than controls.

These receptors' targets are unknown. The authors incorporated unique molecular identifiers into the TCR beta cDNA libraries. Using its own MiXCR run on the PCR reads, TCRdb lists one record per CDR3 protein. The data show about 540,000 distinct CDR3 sequences, 30% to 40% seen once. The specimen was blood. Source of these receptors: a girl aged 2-17 years with multiple sclerosis.

This chain joins TRBV5-6 and TRBJ2-5, with 8 bases that match TRBD1. The germline V gene encodes CDR1 SGHDT and CDR2 YYEEEE. V was clipped by 3 bases and J by 2 bases; unmatched bases: 9. The CDR3 spans 16 residues. CDR3 sequence: CASSSLDRGAQETQYF. CDR3 sequence (DNA): TGTGCCAGCAGCTCACTTGACAGGGGCGCGCAAGAGACCCAGTACTTC. Complete variable domain (other parts from reference TRBV5-6 and TRBJ2-5): DAGVTQSPTHLIKTRGQQVTLRCSPKSGHDTVSWYQQALGQGPQFIFQYYEEEERQRGNFPDRFSGHQFPNYSSELNVNALLLGDSALYLCASSSLDRGAQETQYFGPGTRLLVL.

This clonotype was seen more than once but under ten times. One end of the junction varies from germline; a read error may be responsible. The chain employs TRBV7-9 and TRBJ1-4, with D tentatively TRBD1 (6 bases). Looked up from germline, CDR1 is SEHNR and CDR2 is FQNEAQ (reference sequence). CDR3 length: 14 amino acids. CDR3 coding DNA: TGTGCCAGCAGCTTAGGCAGGGGCGATGAAAAGCTGTTTTTT. Encoded protein: CASSLGRGDEKLFF.

In its sample, this clonotype was seen a few times. The chain is built from TRBV20-1 and TRBJ1-1; no clear D gene. V was cut by 5 bases and J by 2 bases, with 12 bases left in between. CDR1 and CDR2 (germline): DFQATT, SNEGSKA (reference sequence). This CDR3 has 13 amino acids. CDR3 nucleotide sequence: TGCAGTGCTTTACAAGGACCTAACACTGAAGCTTTCTTT. Its protein is CSALQGPNTEAFF.

The rearrangement uses TRBV5-1 and TRBJ2-5; 8 bases line up with TRBD1. The ends lost 3 bases at V and 4 bases at J; junction bases unmatched: 8. The CDR3 sequence is 15 residues long. Germline loops: CDR1 SGHRS, CDR2 YFSETQ. The CDR3 coding sequence is TGCGCCAGCAGCTCCGACAGGGGAATTGTAGAGACCCAGTACTTC. As protein: CASSSDRGIVETQYF.

The chain joins TRBV20-1 to TRBJ2-5; D assignment may be TRBD1 or TRBD2 (5 bases each). The V end lost 1 base, the J end lost 2 bases, and 20 bases lay between the germline ends. CDR1 is DFQATT, CDR2 SNEGSKA, per germline (reference sequence). CDR3 size: 17 residues. DNA of the CDR3: TGCAGTGCTAGAGGGGCCTCAGCTAGCAGGGAGCAAGAGACCCAGTACTTC. Its translation: CSARGASASREQETQYF.

This clonotype was found once. This rearrangement joins TRBV12-3 or TRBV12-4 to TRBJ2-7; D might be TRBD1 (5 bases). The CDR3 extends over 17 amino acids. Trimming stripped 5 bases from V and 5 bases from J, with 25 bases between. The CDR3 protein is CASSPRIVAGKVDEQYF. For the CDR3, the DNA is TGTGCCAGCAGTCCCCGTATAGTCGCAGGGAAAGTCGACGAGCAGTACTTC.

This rearrangement joins TRBV20-1 to TRBJ1-5, with D possibly matching TRBD1 (5 bases). The V end was cut by 2 bases, the J end by 4 bases, with 15 bases between. This CDR3 comprises 15 residues. Germline V lookup: CDR1 DFQATT, CDR2 SNEGSKA (reference sequence). CDR3 residues: CSARIEGRTNQPQHF. The CDR3 DNA is TGCAGTGCTAGAATCGAGGGGAGGACGAATCAGCCCCAGCATTTT.

Concerning this clonotype itself: Its ends do not fully match the called genes, so a read error is possible. The CDR3 DNA is TGTGCCAGCAGTGAAGAAGTCGGGTCCTATGACTACACCTTC. Translated, it gives CASSEEVGSYDYTF. This chain links TRBV2 with TRBJ1-2; no reliable D call. CDR1 and CDR2 from the germline V gene are SNHLY and FYNNEI. This CDR3 region has 14 residues.

The chain combines TRBV7-9 with TRBJ2-1; 8 bases line up with TRBD1. The end of the DNA aligns better with TRBJ2-7, so the J call may be wrong. The CDR3 sequence is 15 residues long. Germline V lookup: CDR1 SEHNR, CDR2 FQNEAQ (reference sequence). CDR3 sequence reads: CASSPDRGTYNEQYF. CDR3 DNA: TGTGCCAGCAGCCCAGACAGGGGTACCTACAATGAGCAGTACTTC.

At least ten counts were recorded for this clonotype. The gene calls are TRBV24-1 and TRBJ2-5, with TRBD2 identical over 12 bases. Germline lookup yields CDR1 KGHDR and CDR2 SFDVKD. CDR3 length equals 16 residues. With 1 base clipped from V and 2 bases from J, the junction kept 1 base outside the gene matches. This chain's CDR3 is CATSDLLAGGQETQYF. CDR3 coding DNA: TGTGCCACCAGTGATTTACTAGCGGGGGGACAAGAGACCCAGTACTTC.

V usage is TRBV2 and J usage is TRBJ2-4, with D perhaps matching TRBD1 (7 bases). Germline values: CDR1 SNHLY, CDR2 FYNNEI. The CDR3 spans 14 residues. The V end lost 6 bases, the J end lost 13 bases, and 22 bases lay between the germline ends. The CDR3 DNA reads TGTGCCAGCAGAGCAGAGACAGGGCGGGGAGAGCAGTACTTC. Its protein is CASRAETGRGEQYF.

V and J are TRBV5-1 and TRBJ2-7, with TRBD2 matching over 8 bases. V lost 4 bases and J lost 4; bases outside the gene matches: 13. Per germline, CDR1 SGHRS and CDR2 YFSETQ. The CDR3 has 16 residues. The CDR3 here is CASSPGGGTRFYEQYF. The CDR3 bases are TGCGCCAGCAGCCCCGGCGGGGGGACTCGTTTTTACGAGCAGTACTTC.

The table lists this clonotype with a count of one. The gene calls are TRBV6-5 and TRBJ1-6, with D perhaps matching TRBD1 (5 bases). V lost 6 bases to trimming and J lost 5 bases, with 11 bases between them. The CDR3 sequence is 14 residues long. Germline V CDR1 and CDR2: MNHEY, SVGAGI. CDR3 sequence: CASRSMGDNSPLHF. The CDR3 DNA follows: TGTGCCAGCAGAAGCATGGGGGATAATTCACCCCTCCACTTT.

This clonotype has just a few counts. The genes are TRBV19 and TRBJ1-1, with 9 bases identical to TRBD1. Germline V lookup: CDR1 LNHDA, CDR2 SQIVND (reference sequence). The CDR3 is 17 residues long. The V and J ends lost 4 bases and 2 bases, in that order; junction bases with no gene match: 11. The CDR3 loop is CASSRWAADRGNTEAFF. The CDR3 bases are TGTGCCAGTAGTAGGTGGGCCGCGGACAGGGGTAACACTGAAGCTTTCTTT.

Ten or more counts support this clonotype. The chain employs TRBV12-3 or TRBV12-4 and TRBJ1-2, with 7 bases aligning to TRBD1. The CDR3 spans 12 residues. V trimming: 5 bases; J trimming: 7 bases; junction bases outside the gene matches: 4. The CDR3: CASSTQGFGYTF. The DNA of the CDR3 is TGTGCCAGCAGTACACAGGGGTTTGGCTACACCTTC.

V gene TRBV7-3 combines with J gene TRBJ2-3; 8 nucleotides match TRBD2. Trimming at V came to 5 bases and at J to 2 bases, leaving 9 bases not matched to a gene. The CDR3 is 16 residues long. The germline CDR1 and CDR2 sequences are SGHTA and FQGTGA. DNA for the CDR3: TGTGCCAGCAGCACCGGGGGGGGGAAAGTCACAGATACGCAGTATTTT. Encoded protein: CASSTGGGKVTDTQYF.

The sample holds a few counts of this clonotype. The chain employs TRBV6-1 and TRBJ1-2; D gene ambiguous. The CDR3 runs to 11 residues. V was shortened by 8 bases and J by 8 bases, with 12 bases between the two germline ends. The germline gives CDR1 MNHNS, CDR2 SASEGT. CDR3 bases: TGTGCCAGCTTCGAAGTTGACGGCTACACCTTC. Translating it yields CASFEVDGYTF.

This clonotype appeared a few times. The chain links TRBV15 to TRBJ2-4, with TRBD2 as a possible D gene (6 bases). The DNA matches TRBJ2-5 better at its end, which makes the J call doubtful. The CDR3 length is 15 residues. CDR1 and CDR2 (germline): LNHNV, YYDKDF (reference sequence). The CDR3 reads CATSTFGTDKETQYF. The CDR3, as DNA: TGTGCCACCAGCACGTTCGGGACTGATAAGGAGACCCAGTACTTC.

The chain combines TRBV5-1 with TRBJ2-2; the D is unclear. V was pared by 4 bases and J by 5 bases, with 12 bases between. Germline CDR1 and CDR2: SGHRS and YFSETQ. The CDR3 is 14 amino acids. Written as DNA, the CDR3 is TGCGCCAGCAGCCCCGAAGGTGTAACCGGGGAGCTGTTTTTT. Translating it yields CASSPEGVTGELFF. Full variable domain (missing parts from reference TRBV5-1 and TRBJ2-2): KAGVTQTPRYLIKTRGQQVTLSCSPISGHRSVSWYQQTPGQGLQFLFEYFSETQRNKGNFPGRFSGRQFSNSRSEMNVSTLELGDSALYLCASSPEGVTGELFFGEGSRLTVL.

The V and J genes are TRBV20-1 and TRBJ2-7; D is possibly TRBD1 (7 bases). The CDR3 is made up of 14 amino acids. CDR1 is DFQATT and CDR2 is SNEGSKA in the germline V gene (reference sequence). The V gene lost 6 bases and the J gene lost 3 bases, with 18 bases spanning the gap. Here the CDR3 reads CSASQGGQNYEQYF. In nucleotides, the CDR3 is TGCAGTGCCTCCCAGGGGGGACAGAACTACGAGCAGTACTTC.

This clonotype was counted ten times or more. The genes are TRBV11-2 and TRBJ2-3; D not resolved. CDR1 is SGHAT, CDR2 FQNNGV, per germline. The CDR3 is 14 residues long. The V end lost 1 base, the J end lost 1 base, and 6 bases lay between the germline ends. This chain's CDR3 is CASSLVWGTDTQYF. In nucleotides, the CDR3 is TGTGCCAGCAGCTTAGTATGGGGCACAGATACGCAGTATTTT.

This clonotype has only a few counts. This chain uses TRBV3-1 with TRBJ2-5, with 10 nucleotides matching TRBD1. CDR1 and CDR2 (germline): LGHDT, YNNKEL (reference sequence). The V and J ends lost 3 bases and 2 bases, in that order; junction bases with no gene match: 6. The CDR3 spans 16 residues. The CDR3 bases are TGTGCCAGCAGCCAGGCGGGGACAGGGGTTCAAGAGACCCAGTACTTC. Translated: CASSQAGTGVQETQYF.

The chain uses TRBV14 and TRBJ2-1, with D possibly matching TRBD2 (6 bases). V lost 7 bases to trimming and J lost 5 bases, with 15 bases between them. Germline CDR1 reads SGHDN; CDR2 reads FVKESK. The length of the CDR3 is 14 residues. CDR3 residues: CASTRIPGDNEQFF. As DNA, the CDR3 is TGTGCCAGCACCCGTATTCCGGGGGACAATGAGCAGTTCTTC.

This clonotype was seen more than once but under ten times. The rearrangement joins TRBV9 to TRBJ2-1; 11 bases fit TRBD2. This CDR3 spans 19 amino acids. V was clipped by 0 bases and J by 0 bases; unmatched bases: 8. Germline V gene data show CDR1 as SGDLS and CDR2 as YYNGEE. The CDR3 nucleotides read TGTGCCAGCAGCGTAGCTCTAGCGGGGGGCGCAAGCTCCTACAATGAGCAGTTCTTC. It translates to CASSVALAGGASSYNEQFF.

This clonotype has more than one count but fewer than ten. J is TRBJ1-2 and V is TRBV5-5; the D is unclear. The germline CDR1 and CDR2 sequences are SGHKS and YYEKEE (reference sequence). Trimming pared 0 bases from V and 0 bases from J, leaving 9 bases between. CDR3 size: 15 residues. The CDR3 spells CASSLEESPNYGYTF. In DNA form, the CDR3 reads TGTGCCAGCAGCTTGGAGGAGTCACCTAACTATGGCTACACCTTC.

This sequence joins TRBV7-9 and TRBJ2-3, with a tentative D call TRBD1 (6 bases). Germline loops: CDR1 SEHNR, CDR2 FQNEAQ (reference sequence). The CDR3 is made up of 17 amino acids. V lost 4 bases and J lost 1, with 18 bases in between. The CDR3 loop reads CASSSTSPGVRTDTQYF. The CDR3 region has the DNA TGTGCCAGCAGCTCAACTTCCCCAGGGGTTCGCACAGATACGCAGTATTTT.

The rearrangement uses TRBV6-1 and TRBJ1-2; D gene ambiguous. The CDR3 runs 14 residues. From germline, CDR1 is MNHNS and CDR2 SASEGT. V was trimmed by 1 base and J by 4 bases, leaving 10 bases between them. CDR3 nucleotides: TGTGCCAGCAGTGAAGGGACGCTTGGCTATGGCTACACCTTC. This sequence encodes CASSEGTLGYGYTF.

The chain joins TRBV20-1 to TRBJ1-2; D ambiguous. There are 13 residues in the CDR3. CDR1 is DFQATT and CDR2 is SNEGSKA in the germline V gene (reference sequence). Trimming took off 0 bases at V and 0 bases at J, with 5 bases between the two ends. DNA of the CDR3: TGCAGTGCTAGAGATGCAACTAACTATGGCTACACCTTC. Its translation is CSARDATNYGYTF.

V and J are TRBV20-1 and TRBJ2-3; D is ambiguous. Per the germline V gene, CDR1 is DFQATT and CDR2 is SNEGSKA (reference sequence). This CDR3 is built from 15 residues. V lost 0 bases, J lost 2 bases, and 12 bases lay in between. The CDR3 DNA sequence: TGCAGTGCTAGAGATCCCGACGCCCCCACAGATACGCAGTATTTT. Protein product: CSARDPDAPTDTQYF.

This clonotype came up a few times. The V gene is TRBV5-1, the J gene TRBJ2-5; 8 nucleotides align to TRBD1. Per germline, CDR1 SGHRS and CDR2 YFSETQ. The CDR3 length is 14 residues. With 3 bases clipped from V and 4 bases from J, the junction kept 5 bases outside the gene matches. CDR3 sequence: CASSWGTGPETQYF. CDR3 coding DNA: TGCGCCAGCAGCTGGGGGACAGGACCAGAGACCCAGTACTTC.

The sample holds a few counts of this clonotype. The chain couples TRBV20-1 to TRBJ1-4; 10 bases align to TRBD1. V was pared by 2 bases and J by 8 bases, with 11 bases of the junction left unmatched. This CDR3 contains 16 residues. Per germline, CDR1 DFQATT and CDR2 SNEGSKA (reference sequence). Written as DNA, the CDR3 is TGCAGTGCTAGAAGACAGGGGGCCGGACGTGGGGAAAAACTGTTTTTT. Encoded protein: CSARRQGAGRGEKLFF.

The V call is TRBV5-6, the J call TRBJ2-1; 7 bases align to TRBD1. Losses at the gene ends were 4 bases for V and 10 bases for J; bases not matched to a gene: 8. From germline, CDR1 is SGHDT and CDR2 YYEEEE. The CDR3 has 13 amino acids. CDR3 residues: CASSGTVSKEQFF. CDR3 sequence (DNA): TGTGCCAGCAGCGGGACAGTGAGTAAAGAGCAGTTCTTC. Based on the CDR3 plus reference TRBV5-6 and TRBJ2-1, the full variable domain is DAGVTQSPTHLIKTRGQQVTLRCSPKSGHDTVSWYQQALGQGPQFIFQYYEEEERQRGNFPDRFSGHQFPNYSSELNVNALLLGDSALYLCASSGTVSKEQFFGPGTRLTVL.